This entry lists 28 T cell receptor beta chains sequenced from one sample in a study of blood T cell repertoires in COVID-19. Using immunoSEQ multiplex PCR, the repertoire was profiled, and TCRdb retains in-frame clones only, with some absent. Among 150,000 or so clones listed, about nine tenths were seen once. Sequenced: peripheral blood. All receptors derive from a young man with acute or convalescent COVID-19.

This chain connects TRBV5-4 to TRBJ2-3; possibly TRBD1 for D (6 bases). V shed 4 bases and J shed 3 bases, with 9 bases lying between them. Germline assignment: CDR1 SGHNT and CDR2 YYREEE (reference sequence). This CDR3 is built from 13 residues. This CDR3 reads CASSRDITDTQYF. CDR3 nucleotide sequence: TGTGCCAGCAGCAGGGACATTACAGATACGCAGTATTTT.

Comments on this clone: The junction departs from the called germline gene at one end, perhaps through a read error. The chain recombines TRBV4-1 with TRBJ2-7, with D perhaps TRBD2 (5 bases). The germline V gene has CDR1 MGHRA and CDR2 YSYEKL. The length of the CDR3 is 15 residues. The CDR3: CASNQEYSVSYEQYF. CDR3 nucleotide sequence: TGCGCCAGCAACCAAGAATATAGCGTCTCCTACGAGCAGTACTTC.

This clone is a singleton in its sample. The J gene is TRBJ2-1, the V gene TRBV11-3; 9 bases fit TRBD2. Germline V gene sequence: CDR1 SGHNT, CDR2 YENEEA. Trimming cost V 2 bases and J 10 bases; bases outside gene matches: 15. The CDR3 runs to 17 residues. This CDR3 is CASSLKRLAGMFWEQFF. The CDR3 nucleotides read TGTGCCAGCAGCTTAAAGAGGCTAGCGGGAATGTTTTGGGAGCAGTTCTTC.

V and J are TRBV6-4 and TRBJ1-2, with TRBD1 matching 8 bases. Trimming took 4 bases from V and 7 from J; bases not matched to a gene: 2. This CDR3 has 12 amino acids. CDR1 is MRHNA, CDR2 SNTAGT, per germline. CDR3 sequence: CASSAGGGGYTF. CDR3 nucleotides: TGTGCCAGCAGTGCAGGGGGCGGTGGCTACACCTTC.

The chain is built from TRBV9 and TRBJ2-5; D uncertain. Trimming took off 0 bases at V and 5 bases at J, with 17 bases between the two ends. CDR1 is SGDLS and CDR2 is YYNGEE in the germline V gene. This CDR3 region has 16 residues. In nucleotides, the CDR3 is TGTGCCAGCAGCGTAGATTCGTCAGGCTTCGGCGAGACCCAGTACTTC. This gives the protein CASSVDSSGFGETQYF.

The rearrangement uses TRBV7-9 and TRBJ1-1, with D possibly TRBD1 on 6 matching bases. Trimming removed 1 base at V and 1 base at J, with 13 bases between. The CDR3 sequence is 16 residues long. Germline V gives CDR1 SEHNR, CDR2 FQNEAQ (reference sequence). The CDR3 DNA follows: TGTGCCAGCAGCTTAGGGACCCTGACAGGGAACACTGAAGCTTTCTTT. Translation: CASSLGTLTGNTEAFF.

This clone was counted a single time. The chain joins TRBV27 to TRBJ1-2, with 10 bases identical to TRBD1. V was pared by 2 bases and J by 3 bases, with 12 bases of the junction left unmatched. This CDR3 has 18 residues. Germline CDR1 MNHEY, CDR2 SMNVEV (reference sequence). DNA of the CDR3: TGTGCCAGCAGTTTAATCGGGACAGGGGACCCCCGGGACTATGGCTACACCTTC. Translating gives CASSLIGTGDPRDYGYTF.

The chain joins TRBV19 to TRBJ1-1; 8 bases map to TRBD1. The germline CDR1 and CDR2 sequences are LNHDA and SQIVND (reference sequence). The CDR3 loop spans 15 amino acids. Trimming removed 3 bases from V and 3 bases from J; junction bases left unmatched: 6. The CDR3 DNA reads TGTGCCAGTAGTATCAGGGGGCTAACGGACACTGAAGCTTTCTTT. Translated, it gives CASSIRGLTDTEAFF.

This rearrangement joins TRBV5-1 to TRBJ2-2, with D hard to call. Germline values: CDR1 SGHRS, CDR2 YFSETQ. The length of the CDR3 is 17 residues. Between the trimmed V and J ends, which lost 4 bases and 4 bases, there was a span of 20 bases. This chain's CDR3 is CASSKHTDRLITGELFF. The CDR3 nucleotides are TGCGCCAGCAGCAAACATACAGATAGGCTAATCACCGGGGAGCTGTTTTTT.

The V call is TRBV19, the J call TRBJ2-2, with TRBD1 matching over 10 bases. Germline loops: CDR1 LNHDA, CDR2 SQIVND (reference sequence). V gave up 4 bases and J gave up 1 base; unmatched junction bases: 0. The CDR3 extends over 15 amino acids. Here the CDR3 reads CASSRDRGNTGELFF. The CDR3 DNA sequence: TGTGCCAGTAGTAGGGACAGGGGGAACACCGGGGAGCTGTTTTTT.

The chain uses TRBV5-4 and TRBJ2-1, with D unclear. With 2 bases removed from V and 5 bases from J, the gap between germline ends came to 8 bases. Germline values: CDR1 SGHNT, CDR2 YYREEE (reference sequence). This CDR3 region has 13 residues. In DNA, the CDR3 is TGTGCCAGCAGCTTAATAATAAACAATGAGCAGTTCTTC. The encoded protein is CASSLIINNEQFF.

V usage is TRBV6-5 and J usage is TRBJ1-1; TRBD1 is a possible D gene (5 bases). In germline, CDR1 is MNHEY, CDR2 SVGAGI. The CDR3 totals 13 residues. Trimming left V 6 bases short and J 7 bases short, with 15 bases between. As DNA, the CDR3 is TGTGCCAGCAGATACAGGCCCAGGAATGAAGCTTTCTTT. Its protein is CASRYRPRNEAFF.

The gene calls are TRBV5-1 and TRBJ1-3; D might be TRBD1 (5 bases). CDR3 length: 13 residues. Germline loops: CDR1 SGHRS, CDR2 YFSETQ. Trimming took off 3 bases at V and 4 bases at J, with 8 bases between the two ends. The CDR3 here is CASSSGQGNTIYF. CDR3 in DNA: TGCGCCAGCAGCTCCGGACAAGGAAACACCATATATTTT.

The chain combines TRBV23-1 with TRBJ2-5; 7 positions match TRBD1. TRBV23-1 is classed as an ORF, of uncertain function. Trimming cost V 6 bases and J 0 bases; bases outside gene matches: 7. This CDR3 region has 15 residues. This CDR3 is CASSLTGLYQETQYF. The CDR3 DNA follows: TGCGCCAGCAGCTTGACAGGGCTGTACCAAGAGACCCAGTACTTC.

The CDR3 is CASSPGGGGSNQPQHF. In nucleotides, the CDR3 is TGTGCCAGCTCACCCGGCGGGGGCGGGAGCAATCAGCCCCAGCATTTT. The chain joins TRBV18 to TRBJ1-5, with a tentative D call TRBD1 (6 bases). Germline CDR1 is KGHSH and CDR2 is LQKENI. The CDR3 has 16 residues. Trimming shortened V by 3 bases and J by 1 base, and 13 bases separated the two germline ends. Supplemented by reference TRBV18 and TRBJ1-5, the full variable domain reads NAGVMQNPRHLVRRRGQEARLRCSPMKGHSHVYWYRQLPEEGLKFMVYLQKENIIDESGMPKERFSAEFPKEGPSILRIQQVVRGDSAAYFCASSPGGGGSNQPQHFGDGTRLSIL.

The chain joins TRBV4-1 to TRBJ2-7; TRBD1 aligns across 11 bases. The junction had 6 bases not matched to a gene; V was cut back by 0 bases and J by 2 bases. The CDR3 has 17 amino acids. Per the germline V gene, CDR1 is MGHRA and CDR2 is YSYEKL. Here the CDR3 DNA reads TGCGCCAGCAGCCAAGATTCGGCGGGACAGGGGGCCTACGAGCAGTACTTC. Translated, it gives CASSQDSAGQGAYEQYF.

The J gene is TRBJ1-5, the V gene TRBV21-1. TRBV21-1 is a documented pseudogene. The CDR3 runs 15 residues. CDR3 loop: CASSPREEGNQPQHF. The DNA for the CDR3 is TGTGCCAGCAGCCCCCGCGAGGAGGGCAATCAGCCCCAGCATTTT.

The chain carries TRBV14 and TRBJ1-2; 8 positions match TRBD1. V was clipped by 5 bases and J by 8 bases; unmatched bases: 7. This CDR3 has 13 residues. Germline CDR1 is SGHDN and CDR2 is FVKESK. CDR3 sequence: CASSKDRERGYTF. The CDR3 DNA follows: TGTGCCAGCAGCAAGGACAGGGAAAGAGGCTACACCTTC. The complete variable domain, with remaining parts taken from reference TRBV14 and TRBJ1-2, reads EAGVTQFPSHSVIEKGQTVTLRCDPISGHDNLYWYRRVMGKEIKFLLHFVKESKQDESGMPNNRFLAERTGGTYSTLKVQPAELEDSGVYFCASSKDRERGYTFGSGTRLTVV.

The CDR3 region is CSVMGGSRTEAFF. The CDR3, as DNA: TGCAGCGTTATGGGGGGTTCGAGGACTGAAGCTTTCTTT. The rearrangement joins TRBV29-1 to TRBJ1-1; D possibly corresponds to TRBD1 (5 bases). The V gene lost 5 bases and the J gene lost 5 bases, with 15 bases spanning the gap. CDR3 size: 13 residues. Germline loops: CDR1 SQVTM, CDR2 ANQGSEA.

The CDR3 DNA reads TGTGCCTGGACCAACAGGGTGAACACTGAAGCTTTCTTT. Its translation: CAWTNRVNTEAFF. V usage is TRBV30 and J usage is TRBJ1-1; weak D call: TRBD1 (6 bases). Trimming took off 4 bases at V and 0 bases at J, with 9 bases between the two ends. CDR3 length equals 13 residues. Germline CDR1 reads GTSNPN; CDR2 reads SVGIG (reference sequence).

The chain recombines TRBV5-4 with TRBJ1-1, with TRBD1 identical over 8 bases. This CDR3 is built from 15 residues. Germline lookup yields CDR1 SGHNT and CDR2 YYREEE (reference sequence). The V segment lost 5 bases and the J segment 1 base; nucleotides outside the gene matches: 7. This CDR3 reads CASRYPGTGNTEAFF. In DNA form, the CDR3 reads TGTGCCAGCAGATACCCCGGGACAGGGAACACTGAAGCTTTCTTT.

The CDR3 sequence is CASSLAQGNGYTF. Written as DNA, the CDR3 is TGCGCCAGCAGCTTGGCACAGGGGAATGGCTACACCTTC. The rearrangement links TRBV5-1 to TRBJ1-2, with 7 bases aligning to TRBD1. Germline V gene lookup returns CDR1 SGHRS and CDR2 YFSETQ. There are 13 residues in the CDR3. Trimming took 0 bases from V and 6 from J; bases not matched to a gene: 2.

The CDR3 DNA reads TGTGCCGCCGGGGGAGGCTACGAGCAGTACTTC. This sequence encodes CAAGGGYEQYF. The gene calls are TRBV2 and TRBJ2-7, with TRBD2 as a possible D gene (6 bases). Germline-derived CDR1 and CDR2 are SNHLY and FYNNEI. The V end lost 11 bases, the J end lost 3 bases, and 11 bases lay between the germline ends. The CDR3 runs 11 residues.

The chain is built from TRBV12-3 or TRBV12-4 and TRBJ1-5, with D unclear. The V and J ends lost 9 bases and 2 bases respectively, with 11 bases between them. This CDR3 spans 13 amino acids. The CDR3, as DNA: TGTGCCAGTGGCGGGTCTGGCAATCAGCCCCAGCATTTT. Its translation is CASGGSGNQPQHF.

The chain joins TRBV5-6 to TRBJ1-2, with unresolved D. The germline V gene encodes CDR1 SGHDT and CDR2 YYEEEE. The CDR3 runs 13 residues. V lost 0 bases and J 4 bases, leaving 7 bases between the germline ends. CDR3 region: CASSLEQLYGYTF. Written as DNA, the CDR3 is TGTGCCAGCAGCTTGGAACAGCTCTATGGCTACACCTTC.

The chain is built from TRBV5-8 and TRBJ1-2; 7 positions match TRBD1. The CDR3 has 17 residues. With 0 bases clipped from V and 4 bases from J, the junction kept 12 bases outside the gene matches. Germline CDR1 and CDR2: SGHTS and YDEGEE. This CDR3 reads CASSLGTGGGWGYGYTF. CDR3 DNA: TGTGCCAGCAGCTTGGGGACAGGAGGGGGCTGGGGCTATGGCTACACCTTC. Filled out from reference TRBV5-8 and TRBJ1-2, the complete variable domain reads EAGVTQSPTHLIKTRGQQATLRCSPISGHTSVYWYQQALGLGLQFLLWYDEGEERNRGNFPPRFSGRQFPNYSSELNVNALELEDSALYLCASSLGTGGGWGYGYTFGSGTRLTVV.

The chain couples TRBV7-6 to TRBJ2-7; 7 bases map to TRBD2. J gave up 0 bases and V 5 bases, and 7 bases lay outside the gene matches. The CDR3 extends over 15 amino acids. From germline, CDR1 is SGHVS and CDR2 FNYEAQ. CDR3 DNA sequence: TGTGCCAGCAGCCAACGGGACTATTCCTCCTACGAGCAGTACTTC. Translation gives CASSQRDYSSYEQYF.

The V call is TRBV28, the J call TRBJ1-6, with 8 positions matching TRBD1. The CDR3 runs 18 residues. Germline V gene sequence: CDR1 MDHEN, CDR2 SYDVKM. With 2 bases clipped from V and 4 bases from J, the junction kept 10 bases outside the gene matches. CDR3 residues: CASSLGSTGAPYNSPLHF. Here the CDR3 DNA reads TGTGCCAGCAGTTTAGGGTCGACAGGGGCGCCATATAATTCACCCCTCCACTTT.